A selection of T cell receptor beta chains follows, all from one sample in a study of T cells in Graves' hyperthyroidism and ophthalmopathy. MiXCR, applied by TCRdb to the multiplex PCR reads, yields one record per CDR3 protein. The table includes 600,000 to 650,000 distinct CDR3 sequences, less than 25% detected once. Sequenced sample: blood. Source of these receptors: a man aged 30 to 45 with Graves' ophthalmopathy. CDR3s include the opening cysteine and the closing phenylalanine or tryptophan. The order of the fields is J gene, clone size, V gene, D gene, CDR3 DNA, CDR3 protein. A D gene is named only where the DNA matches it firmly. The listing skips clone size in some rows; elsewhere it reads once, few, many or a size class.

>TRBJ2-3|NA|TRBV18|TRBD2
TGTGCCAGCTCACCAGCAGGGACTAGCGGGGCTGATACGCAGTATTTT
CASSPAGTSGADTQYF
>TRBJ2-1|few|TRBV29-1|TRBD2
TGCAGCGATAGAGAGTCGGGAGGGCCCCATGAGCAGTTCTTC
CSDRESGGPHEQFF
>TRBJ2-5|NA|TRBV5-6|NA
TGTGCCAGCAGCTGGTGGGACGCCGGTGGTATGGAGACCCAGTACTTC
CASSWWDAGGMETQYF
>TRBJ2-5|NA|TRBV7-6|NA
TGTGCCAGCAGCTTAGCAGCCGGGCCGGAGACCCAGTACTTC
CASSLAAGPETQYF
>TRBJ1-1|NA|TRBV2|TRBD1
TGTGCCAGCAAGGGGGCAGGGAACACTGAAGCTTTCTTT
CASKGAGNTEAFF
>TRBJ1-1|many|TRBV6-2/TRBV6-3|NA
TGTGCCAGCAGGCAGACCCCCATGAACACTGAAGCTTTCTTT
CASRQTPMNTEAFF
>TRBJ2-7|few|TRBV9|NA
TGTGCCAGCAGCGTAGCCCCCTCAGAGACCGAGCAGTACTTC
CASSVAPSETEQYF
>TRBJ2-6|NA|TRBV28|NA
TGTGCCAGCACCACTCCCGCCGCGGCTGGGGCCAACGTCCTGACTTTC
CASTTPAAAGANVLTF
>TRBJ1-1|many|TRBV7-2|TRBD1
TGTGCCAGCAGCGCGAATCAGGGGGCGAGGGCTGGGGCTTTCTTT
CASSANQGARAGAFF
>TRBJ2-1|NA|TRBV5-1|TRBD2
TGCGCCAGCAGGGCAGCGGGAGGTCCCAATGAGCAGTTCTTC
CASRAAGGPNEQFF
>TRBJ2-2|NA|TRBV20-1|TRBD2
TGCAGTGCTAGAGACCGAGGGCCTAGCGGGAACACCGGGGAGCTGTTTTTT
CSARDRGPSGNTGELFF
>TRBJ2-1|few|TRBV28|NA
TGTGCCAGCGGCGACCGGCGCGGTGAGCAGTTCTTC
CASGDRRGEQFF
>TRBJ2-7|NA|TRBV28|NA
TGTGCCAGCACCCGAGGACAAAACTACGAGCAGTACTTC
CASTRGQNYEQYF
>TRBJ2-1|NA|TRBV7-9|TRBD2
TGTGCCAGCAGCTTAGCCCAACTAGCGGGAGTTTATAATGAGCAGTTCTTC
CASSLAQLAGVYNEQFF
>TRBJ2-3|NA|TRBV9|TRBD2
TGTGCCAGCAGCGTCGGACTAGCGGGCCTCACAGATACGCAGTATTTT
CASSVGLAGLTDTQYF
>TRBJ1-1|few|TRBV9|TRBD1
TGTGCCAGCAGCGTAGGGGGATACAGGGGACCCATCACTGAAGCTTTCTTT
CASSVGGYRGPITEAFF
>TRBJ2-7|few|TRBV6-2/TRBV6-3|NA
TGTGCCAGCAGTTACTCGTCAGGTTCAGCCTTACTGAAGCAGTACTTC
CASSYSSGSALLKQYF
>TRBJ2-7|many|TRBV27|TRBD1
TGTGCCAGCAGTTTATCGCAGGGGGCTTATGAGCAGTACTTC
CASSLSQGAYEQYF
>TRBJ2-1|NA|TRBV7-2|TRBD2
TGTGCCAGCAGCTTAGCGGGGGGGGTGACCTACAATGAGCAGTTCTTC
CASSLAGGVTYNEQFF
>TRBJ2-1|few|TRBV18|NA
TGTGCCAGCTCACCGATTGGAGGGGGAGGAAATGAGCAGTTCTTC
CASSPIGGGGNEQFF
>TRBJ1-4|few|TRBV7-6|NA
TGTGCCAGCAGCTTAGATCCCCCCCAGACAACTAATGAAAAACTGTTTTTT
CASSLDPPQTTNEKLFF
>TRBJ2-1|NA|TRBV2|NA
TGTGCCAGCAGTGAAGCGTTAGCGCCCCATGAGCAGTTCTTC
CASSEALAPHEQFF
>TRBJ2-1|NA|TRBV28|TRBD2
TGTGCCAGCAGTCCCCCCCGCCTAGCGGACAAGTCCTACAATGAGCAGTTCTTC
CASSPPRLADKSYNEQFF
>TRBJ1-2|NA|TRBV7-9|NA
TGTGCCAGCAGCTTAGGAGGGAGGGTCTATGGCTACACCTTC
CASSLGGRVYGYTF
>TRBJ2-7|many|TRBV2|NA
TGTGCCAGCACCTATCTGGACGAGCAGTACTTC
CASTYLDEQYF
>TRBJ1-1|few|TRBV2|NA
TGTGCCAGCAGTGAAGCCCCGGGACAGAACACTGAAGCTTTCTTT
CASSEAPGQNTEAFF
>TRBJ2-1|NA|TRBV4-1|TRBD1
TGCGCCAGCAGCCGTACCCCGACAGGGGATGAGCAGTTCTTC
CASSRTPTGDEQFF
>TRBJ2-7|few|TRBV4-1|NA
TGCGCCAGCAGCCAACCCGGTAGCGGTCAAAGCAACGAGCAGTACTTC
CASSQPGSGQSNEQYF
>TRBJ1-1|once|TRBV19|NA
TGTGCCAGTAGTATCAAAAACACTGAAGCTTTCTTT
CASSIKNTEAFF
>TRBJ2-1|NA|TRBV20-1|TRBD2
TGCAGTGCTAGAAAGGCCCTAGCGGGGTGGGATGAGCAGTTCTTC
CSARKALAGWDEQFF
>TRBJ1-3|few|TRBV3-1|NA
TGTGCCAGCAGCCAAGATAGAAACACCATATATTTT
CASSQDRNTIYF
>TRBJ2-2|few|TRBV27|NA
TGTGCCAGCAGTCCAGGGTGGGTCGGGGAGCTGTTTTTT
CASSPGWVGELFF
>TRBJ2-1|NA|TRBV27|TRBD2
TGTGCCAGCAGGCGGCTAAACAGCGGGAGAGCGGACAATGAGCAGTTCTTC
CASRRLNSGRADNEQFF
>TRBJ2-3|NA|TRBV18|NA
TGTGCCGGCTCACCACCAAACGCAACTAGCACAGATACGCAGTATTTT
CAGSPPNATSTDTQYF
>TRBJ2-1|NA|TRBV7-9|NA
TGTGCCAGCAGGGCCCGGGACTCCCAAGGAGGGCCCCTCGACAATGAGCAGTTCTTC
CASRARDSQGGPLDNEQFF
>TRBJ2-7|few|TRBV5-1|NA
TGCGCCAGCAGCTTGGAGGGCTCGAGCGGGCAGTACTTC
CASSLEGSSGQYF
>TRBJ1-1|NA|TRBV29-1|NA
TGCAGCGTTGAAGTTGGGGGGGACACTGAAGCTTTCTTT
CSVEVGGDTEAFF
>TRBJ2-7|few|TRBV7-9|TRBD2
TGTGCCAGCAGCGAACAGGTAGCGGGAAACTACGAGCAGTACTTC
CASSEQVAGNYEQYF
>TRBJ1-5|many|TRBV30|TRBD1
TGTGCCTGGAGTGCCGGGACAGGGGGCGGTCAGCCCCAGCATTTT
CAWSAGTGGGQPQHF
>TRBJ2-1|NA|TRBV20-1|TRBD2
TGCAGTGCTAGAGCTCTAGCGGGAGGGATGAATGAGCAGTTCTTC
CSARALAGGMNEQFF
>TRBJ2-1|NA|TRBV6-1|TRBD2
TGTGCCAGCCTAGCGGGAGGGCCCAGTAAGCAGTTCTTC
CASLAGGPSKQFF
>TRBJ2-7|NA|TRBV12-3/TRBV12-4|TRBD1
TGTGCCAGCAGTTTGAGGGGACAGGGGGCTATCTACGAGCAGTACTTC
CASSLRGQGAIYEQYF
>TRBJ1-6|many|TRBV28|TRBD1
TGTGCCAGCAGGATGACAGGGGATTCACCCCTCCACTTT
CASRMTGDSPLHF
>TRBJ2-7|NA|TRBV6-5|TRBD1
TGTGCCAGCAGTTACGTAGGGGGCTTTATCGAGCAGTACTTC
CASSYVGGFIEQYF
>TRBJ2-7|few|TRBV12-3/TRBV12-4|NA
TGTGCCAGCAGTCCGGAATCGGGGGCCGAGCAGTACTTC
CASSPESGAEQYF
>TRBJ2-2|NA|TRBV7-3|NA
TGTGCCAGCAGCCAAACTCCGGGGTTGCGTCTAAACACCGGGGAGCTGTTTTTT
CASSQTPGLRLNTGELFF
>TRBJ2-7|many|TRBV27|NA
TGTGCCAGCAGCCGGACCATCGGGTACGAGCAGTACTTC
CASSRTIGYEQYF
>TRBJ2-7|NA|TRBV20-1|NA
TGCAGTGCTAGAGAACCGGGGGCAGGATACGAGCAATACTTC
CSAREPGAGYEQYF
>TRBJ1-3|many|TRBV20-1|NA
TGCAGTGCTAGAGAGACAGCCTCTGGAAACACCATATATTTT
CSARETASGNTIYF
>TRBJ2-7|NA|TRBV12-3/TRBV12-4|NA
TGTGCCAGCAGTTTTTCCGTCGGACAACTCTACGAGCAGTACTTC
CASSFSVGQLYEQYF
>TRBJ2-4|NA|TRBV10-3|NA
TGTGCCATCAGTGAGTCGTTGGAGGTTGGAAACATTCAGTACTTC
CAISESLEVGNIQYF
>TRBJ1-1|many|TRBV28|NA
TGTGCCAGCAACCATTTCGACCCAGGGGATACTGAAGCTTTCTTT
CASNHFDPGDTEAFF